This T cell receptor beta chain was captured by sequencing in a study of cytomegalovirus exposure and HLA in healthy donors (dated by TCRdb to the late 2010s). The study in broad terms: According to an earlier analysis of 550 to 750 of the donors, about 179 million T cells yielded roughly 110 million unique TCR beta sequences and about 280 Gb of sequence data. An early release covering roughly 580 HLA-typed donors comprised roughly 300 gigabases of sequencing data and 65 million to 100 million unique TCR sequences. Among the roughly 410 genotyped donors, around 79% belonged to the genetic ancestry cluster associated with self-reported Caucasian donors. The study was designed to test whether signatures of past pathogen exposure could be identified by cataloging public T cell receptors. The study used immunosequencing to profile the T cell repertoires of several hundred subjects and linked those repertoires to cytomegalovirus serostatus. In addition to the first cohort of roughly 700 subjects, a separate validation cohort of under 150 different subjects was used. To predict cytomegalovirus infection status, the study combined high-throughput TCR immunosequencing, statistical association of individual TCRs with disease status, and machine learning. To study patterns of TCR occurrence, a later analysis re-analyzed previously published TCR beta repertoires from 550 to 800 donors and added high-resolution HLA genotyping. In the later analysis, no new phenotypic data were used to find candidate immune exposures; instead, reliance was placed on TCR beta sequences and their occurrence across donors. An earlier analysis of several hundred of the donors applied high-throughput TCR beta sequencing to assess whether each TCR beta V gene segment acted as functional or pseudogenic. Donor age, sex, ethnicity and CMV serostatus were compiled alongside the repertoire data. A later genetic analysis took genome-wide SNP genotypes for about three fifths of the roughly 700 donors and used that subset as a discovery cohort. All discovery cohort repertoires had been generated on a single sequencing platform. Class I and class II HLA loci were covered by the typing at four-digit resolution. The number of donors typed differed by locus, with about 629-630 for A, B, C, DRB1 and DQB1, more than 500 for DQA1, 606 for DPA1, and some 440 for DPB1. Four or five DR-DQ haplotypes were handled as single units for association and clustering because linkage in the cohort was strong. Among 300 to 500 genotyped donors of the cohort, an average of approximately 200,000 unique TCR beta nucleotide sequences was sequenced per donor, of which about 20% were non-productive. What the work shows at the level of the full study, not this receptor alone: Most CMV-associated TCR beta chains appeared to be HLA-restricted in a later analysis, and the HLA associations seemed to be driven largely by CMV exposure. CMV serostatus was the only immune exposure information available for the cohort. Most TCR sequences were seen in very few donors, while some public TCRs were found in many individuals. The cohort was sequenced for TCR beta chains only, and without alpha or paired-chain data the features that could be detected were limited. Sequencing depth was assumed to be roughly uniform across donors in the presence/absence analyses, though that assumption may not hold. In a later genetic analysis, fewer N-insertions in productive TCRs were reported among donors in an Asian-associated ancestry cluster than the approximately 670-donor mean. In the study, 150 to 200 TCR beta chains were listed as associated with cytomegalovirus. At a false discovery rate of 0.05, a later analysis linked under 20,000 TCR beta sequences to specific HLA alleles. In a later genetic analysis, a missense DCLRE1C variant was associated with V-gene and J-gene trimming of TCR beta chains, and the association was replicated in an independent cohort. In vitro tests confirmed that a few of the cytomegalovirus-associated TCR beta chains recognize cytomegalovirus antigens. Because some donors lacked HLA typing at each locus, the association tests relied only on the typed subset. In an earlier analysis of some 640 of the donors, most TCR beta V segments were observed in productive rearrangements about 90% or about 30% of the time, broadly matching IMGT annotations. A group of highly shared sequence variants was considered likely to be a technical artifact of the sequencing pipeline. Compared with equally common non-associated chains, HLA-associated TCR beta chains in a later analysis were more clonally expanded and had lower generation probabilities. The classifier was reported to diagnose cytomegalovirus status with high specificity and sensitivity in both the original cohort and the validation cohort. According to a later analysis, TCR association rates differed among HLA loci, with DRB1 alleles showing the most associated TCRs and HLA-C alleles showing the fewest. Some IMGT-functional V segments, including TRBV6-2 and TRBV6-3, could not be distinguished by the 87-base-pair reads and were therefore excluded. The authors suggested that the approach could potentially be extended to other disease states and immunological phenotypes. A further reported finding was that TCR beta sequences accurately predicted the HLA-A and HLA-B alleles for most subjects in the first cohort. When HLA alleles, especially DR and DQ, strongly co-occurred, TCR associations were difficult to assign to individual alleles. The earlier analysis of approximately 540 of the donors excluded roughly 17 rarely observed V segments, including chromosome 9 orphons, because counts were too low. A later analysis reported that several top co-occurrence clusters appeared linked to parvovirus B19, influenza, CMV and Epstein-Barr virus. Linkage disequilibrium might explain the correlated functional status among segregating V segments, but an unknown experimental factor could not be ruled out.

Library preparation employed the immunoSEQ multiplex PCR assay. The multiplex PCR relied on a mix of 60 forward primers for TCR Vbeta segments and 13 reverse primers for TCR Jbeta segments. The CDR3 region of rearranged TCR beta genes was amplified from genomic DNA by a multiplex PCR assay. Amplified TCR beta libraries were sequenced as 87-base-pair reads on the Illumina HiSeq System. From the authors' description of their analysis: A later analysis counted approximately 76 million unique TCR beta chains across the 666 repertoires, and 9.5 million to 11 million of these chains were shared by at least two donors. To remove PCR and sequencing errors, raw reads were error-corrected and collapsed into unique sequences using a nearest-neighbor algorithm that merged closely related sequences. Alignment of CDR3 sequences to IMGT reference sequences was used to assign V, D and J gene segments. For a sequence to be retained, at least a six-nucleotide match to both a V gene segment and a J gene segment was required. Rearrangements were called productive when the CDR3 lacked stop codons and stayed in frame with V and J; all others were non-productive. Following IMGT convention, CDR3 was defined as the stretch from the second conserved V-encoded cysteine up to the conserved J-encoded phenylalanine. The earlier analysis of about 610 of the donors excluded sequences that lacked an unambiguous match to a single V gene segment. In an earlier analysis of almost 600 of the donors, a V segment was called functional when productive rearrangements were above 56.7%, and segregating when the standard deviation between donors exceeded 5%. A statistical classification framework was built for diagnosing cytomegalovirus status from the catalog of TCR beta chain sequences. V and J gene assignment, in a later analysis, came from comparing TCR nucleotide sequences with IMGT/GENE-DB human TR gene sequences. A later analysis assigned CDR3 sequences and most-parsimonious VDJ recombination scenarios with the TCRdist pipeline. In a later analysis, every TCR beta chain was defined by the combination of its CDR3 amino acid sequence and its V-gene family, and reads without a unique V-gene family were dropped. In a later analysis, a few hundred highly shared, low-generation-probability nucleotide sequences were removed to address suspected cross-contamination and a sequencing artifact. In a later analysis, a clonal expansion index for each public chain was calculated from normalized within-repertoire ranks of inferred template counts. Generation probabilities in a later analysis came from a VDJ recombination model fitted to out-of-frame rearrangements, and those results were checked against IGoR. Hypergeometric tests were used in a later analysis to score TCR-TCR, TCR-HLA and TCR-CMV co-occurrence, with a repertoire-size bias correction applied to the TCR pairs. To estimate false discovery rates, a later analysis permuted the HLA or CMV assignments 20 times. In a later analysis, co-occurring TCRs were grouped using DBSCAN, with TCRdist sequence similarity added in when clustering inside HLA-allele-positive subsets. Repertoires with fewer than 30,000 or more than 120,000 public chains were left out of co-occurrence clustering, as were several repertoires with anomalous nucleotide sharing. TCRdb provides this immuneACCESS table in a form limited to in-frame rearrangements. Some clones are lacking; in checked studies, under half of them reflect an unresolved V gene, and why the rest are absent is not known. D and trimming come from the DNA, and the V and J calls and clone size come from that table. Present in this sample are approximately 190,000 clones, around 64% of which were seen just once. The ten largest clones take up about 2.8% of the sample.

The cohort comprised hundreds of healthy bone marrow donors. Cohort members were all nominally healthy when sampled, although unrecorded immune exposures were likely present. The donor tested CMV seropositive and was one of the 289 seropositive cohort members. Each donor provided a peripheral blood sample, and peripheral blood mononuclear cells were used for TCR beta sequencing. The Qiagen DNeasy Blood Extraction Kit was used to extract genomic DNA from the blood cell samples. Trimming at the junction amounts to 3 bases on V and 8 bases on J, and the germline ends lie 16 bases apart. The CDR3, cysteine through phenylalanine, is 14 amino acids long. The entry retains the CDR3 DNA only, 42 bases that are in frame from base 1. The germline V gene (reference sequence) sets CDR1 to LNHDA and CDR2 to SQIVND. On this clone: The antigen this receptor binds is unknown. Within one base of it there is no much larger clone, and no base qualities were kept.

Sequencing was done on a sample of PBMCs. Rearrangement joined TRBV19 to TRBJ1-2, with a weak D call of TRBD1 (6 bases match). The sequence derives from a man aged 35 to 55 in good health and CMV-seropositive. The CDR3 region: CASSIPTGGGGYTF. The sequenced DNA is TGTGCCAGTAGTATTCCGACAGGTGGGGGAGGCTACACCTTC.